This T cell receptor beta chain was sequenced in a study of cytomegalovirus exposure and HLA in healthy donors. At the level of the study: About 180 million T cells yielded roughly 120 million unique TCR beta sequences, as an earlier analysis found. Samples from HLA-typed donors yielded around 79 million unique TCRs in an early data release. Study-wide results and limits: Later analysis indicated greater clonal expansion among HLA-associated TCR beta chains than among equally common other chains.

Comments on this clone: What it binds is not known.

The germline CDR1 and CDR2 sequences are SNHLY and FYNNEI. The CDR3 length is 15 residues. Trimming cost V 5 bases and J 3 bases; bases outside gene matches: 6. The PCR was carried out with 60 Vbeta primers and 13 Jbeta primers. TCRdb's table, derived via immunoSEQ multiplex PCR, lists solely in-frame clones and lacks some. The sample carries some 210,000 clones, 77% recorded once. This chain links TRBV2 with TRBJ2-1, with 8 bases that match TRBD2. Specimen: PBMCs. This clonotype originated in a woman between 25 and 40 years old in good health and CMV-seropositive. CDR3 DNA: TGTGCCAGCAGTCCGGGACTAGGGGTCTACAATGAGCAGTTCTTC. Its translation is CASSPGLGVYNEQFF.